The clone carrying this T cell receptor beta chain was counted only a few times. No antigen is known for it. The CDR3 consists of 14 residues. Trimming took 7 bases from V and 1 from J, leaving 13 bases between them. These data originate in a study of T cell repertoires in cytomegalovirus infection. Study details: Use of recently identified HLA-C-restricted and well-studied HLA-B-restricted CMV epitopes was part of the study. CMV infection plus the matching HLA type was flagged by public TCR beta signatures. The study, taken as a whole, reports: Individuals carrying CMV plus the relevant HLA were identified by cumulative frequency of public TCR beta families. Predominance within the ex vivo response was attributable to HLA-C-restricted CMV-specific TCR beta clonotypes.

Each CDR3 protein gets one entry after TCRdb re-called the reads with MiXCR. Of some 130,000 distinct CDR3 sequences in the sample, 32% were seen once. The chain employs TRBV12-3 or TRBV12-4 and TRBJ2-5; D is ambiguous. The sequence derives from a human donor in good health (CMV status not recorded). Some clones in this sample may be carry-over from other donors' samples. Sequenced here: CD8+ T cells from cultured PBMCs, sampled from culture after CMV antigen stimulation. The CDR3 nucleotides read TGTGCCAGCACCTTACGTCCGGGCCAAGAGACCCAGTACTTC. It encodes CASTLRPGQETQYF.